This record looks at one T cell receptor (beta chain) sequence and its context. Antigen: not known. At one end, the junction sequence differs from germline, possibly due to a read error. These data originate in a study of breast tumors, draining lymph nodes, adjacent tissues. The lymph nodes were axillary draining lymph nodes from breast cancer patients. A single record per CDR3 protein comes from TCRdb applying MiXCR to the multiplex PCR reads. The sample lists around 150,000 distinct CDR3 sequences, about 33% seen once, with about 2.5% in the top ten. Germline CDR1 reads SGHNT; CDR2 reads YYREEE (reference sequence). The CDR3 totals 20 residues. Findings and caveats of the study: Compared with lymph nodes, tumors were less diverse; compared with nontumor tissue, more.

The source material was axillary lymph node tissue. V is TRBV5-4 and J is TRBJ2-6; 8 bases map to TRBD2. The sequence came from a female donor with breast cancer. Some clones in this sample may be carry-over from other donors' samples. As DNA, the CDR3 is TGTGTCAGCAGCTCCGGACCTCCAGCGGGGGCCTTCTCTGGGGCCAACGTCCTGACTTTC. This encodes CVSSSGPPAGAFSGANVLTF.